These 21 T cell receptor beta chains were all obtained from the same sample, sequenced in a study of metastatic and nonmetastatic thyroid tumors. Thyroid surgery was preceded by no treatment in any patient. TCRdb called clones again from the PCR reads with MiXCR. Altogether tens of thousands of clones are present, about 4.2% being singletons, with the ten largest covering roughly a tenth. Sample: blood. The receptors come from a female donor with papillary thyroid cancer or a benign thyroid nodule (not recorded which). Some clones in this sample may be carry-over from other donors' samples.

This clone appeared many times. The rearrangement links TRBV9 to TRBJ1-1, with D perhaps matching TRBD1 (6 bases). This CDR3 has 16 residues. Deletions cut 4 bases from V and 6 bases from J, with 22 bases between. Germline CDR1 SGDLS, CDR2 YYNGEE. The chain's CDR3 is CASSPSGGASMAEAFF. CDR3 DNA: TGTGCCAGCAGCCCCTCCGGGGGGGCTAGCATGGCTGAAGCTTTCTTT.

This clone has at least ten counts. J is TRBJ1-1 and V is TRBV6-1; tentatively, D is TRBD1 (5 bases). The V end was cut by 4 bases, the J end by 4 bases, with 10 bases between. The germline CDR1 and CDR2 sequences are MNHNS and SASEGT. This CDR3 comprises 13 residues. The CDR3 sequence: CASSGGGVTEAFF. The CDR3 bases are TGTGCCAGCAGTGGGGGGGGAGTCACTGAAGCTTTCTTT.

The sample holds many counts of this clone. In DNA, the CDR3 is TGTGCCAGCAGCTTATGGCCGGGACAGGGGGCTGGGGAGACCCAGTACTTC. This translates into CASSLWPGQGAGETQYF. V is TRBV7-6 and J is TRBJ2-5; 12 positions match TRBD1. The CDR3 consists of 17 residues. J gave up 5 bases and V 2 bases, and 9 bases lay outside the gene matches. Germline V lookup: CDR1 SGHVS, CDR2 FNYEAQ.

This clone appeared many times. The V call is TRBV24-1, the J call TRBJ2-1; the match to TRBD2 covers 7 bases. Unmatched junction bases numbered 7, after V lost 1 base and J lost 2 bases. There are 17 residues in the CDR3. Germline V CDR1 and CDR2: KGHDR, SFDVKD. This CDR3 is CATSDFPWRGTYNEQFF. CDR3 in DNA: TGTGCCACCAGTGATTTCCCCTGGCGGGGGACCTACAATGAGCAGTTCTTC.

This clone appeared a few times. CDR3 in amino acids: CASSQEGTEYNEQFF. The CDR3 nucleotides are TGCGCCAGCAGCCAAGAAGGGACAGAATACAATGAGCAGTTCTTC. The chain employs TRBV4-3 and TRBJ2-1; TRBD1 matches 7 bases. CDR1 is LGHNA, CDR2 YSLEER, per germline. The CDR3 covers 15 residues. V shed 0 bases, J shed 4 bases, and the junction held 3 bases outside the gene matches.

Only a few counts were recorded for this clone. The genes are TRBV12-3 or TRBV12-4 and TRBJ2-5; 7 bases line up with TRBD1. CDR3 size: 12 residues. Trimming removed 3 bases from V and 12 bases from J; junction bases left unmatched: 7. CDR3 nucleotides: TGTGCCAGCAGTTTGCCGACAGGGAACAAGTACTTC. Translation: CASSLPTGNKYF.

This clone was detected only a few times. V and J are TRBV10-3 and TRBJ2-6; D is possibly TRBD2 (6 bases). CDR1 ENHRY and CDR2 SYGVKD come from the germline V gene. Trimming shortened V by 2 bases and J by 0 bases, and 14 bases separated the two germline ends. The CDR3 runs 18 residues. Here the CDR3 DNA reads TGTGCCATCAGTGAGGGGGGGAGAAGAACCTCTGGGGCCAACGTCCTGACTTTC. Amino acids: CAISEGGRRTSGANVLTF.

This clone was picked up many times. This chain joins TRBV20-1 and TRBJ1-5; D call uncertain. Germline CDR1 is DFQATT and CDR2 is SNEGSKA (reference sequence). V lost 5 bases to trimming and J lost 4 bases, with 18 bases between them. The CDR3 spans 15 residues. CDR3 DNA: TGCAGTGCTTCTGGACCGCTCGATAGGAATCAGCCCCAGCATTTT. Encoded protein: CSASGPLDRNQPQHF.

This clone has only a few counts. This chain joins TRBV20-1 and TRBJ1-2; 7 nucleotides match TRBD1. CDR1 and CDR2 (germline): DFQATT, SNEGSKA (reference sequence). V trimming: 8 bases; J trimming: 0 bases; junction bases outside the gene matches: 9. The CDR3 loop spans 14 amino acids. The DNA for the CDR3 is TGCAGTCCTACAGGGGTCGCGGCTAACTATGGCTACACCTTC. It is translated as CSPTGVAANYGYTF.

The V and J genes are TRBV9 and TRBJ1-3, with a possible D match to TRBD1 (6 bases). The germline V gene has CDR1 SGDLS and CDR2 YYNGEE. V shed 8 bases and J shed 2 bases, with 20 bases lying between them. The CDR3 sequence is 16 residues long. CDR3 residues: CARSIGGAPPGNTIYF. CDR3 DNA: TGTGCCAGAAGCATAGGGGGGGCCCCTCCTGGAAACACCATATATTTT.

The sample holds many counts of this clone. The gene calls are TRBV9 and TRBJ2-1, with 7 positions matching TRBD2. The V and J ends lost 0 bases and 2 bases, in that order; junction bases with no gene match: 5. Per germline, CDR1 SGDLS and CDR2 YYNGEE. This CDR3 region has 16 residues. The CDR3 bases are TGTGCCAGCAGCGTAGGGGCTAGCGGAACCTACAATGAGCAGTTCTTC. It codes for CASSVGASGTYNEQFF.

This clone has at least ten counts. This sequence may be a read error, since a much larger clone differs from it by one base. This chain connects TRBV19 to TRBJ2-1; the match to TRBD2 covers 8 bases. Germline CDR1 is LNHDA and CDR2 is SQIVND (reference sequence). The CDR3 consists of 16 residues. Trimming at V came to 1 base and at J to 2 bases, leaving 4 bases not matched to a gene. CDR3 in amino acids: CASSIAERETYNEQFF. The CDR3 DNA is TGTGCCAGTAGTATAGCCGAGCGGGAGACCTACAATGAGCAGTTCTTC.

This clone has at least ten counts. The chain carries TRBV3-1 and TRBJ1-6; tentative D call: TRBD1 (6 bases). The CDR3 consists of 15 residues. Trimming cost V 0 bases and J 5 bases, with 8 bases left between them. CDR1 is LGHDT, CDR2 YNNKEL, per germline (reference sequence). CDR3 sequence: CASSQEWDNNSPLHF. DNA for the CDR3: TGTGCCAGCAGCCAAGAGTGGGACAATAATTCACCCCTCCACTTT.

This clone was seen at least ten times. This rearrangement joins TRBV10-2 to TRBJ2-3; 13 bases fit TRBD2. CDR3 length: 20 residues. Trimming at V came to 2 bases and at J to 1 base, leaving 12 bases not matched to a gene. CDR1 is WSHSY, CDR2 SAAADI, per germline. DNA for the CDR3: TGCGCCAGCAGTGAGGTTGCGTGGACTAGCGGGAGTGTGGGCACAGATACGCAGTATTTT. It specifies CASSEVAWTSGSVGTDTQYF.

The table lists this clone with many counts. The chain joins TRBV5-4 to TRBJ1-2; 8 bases are shared with TRBD1. Germline CDR1 reads SGHNT; CDR2 reads YYREEE (reference sequence). Trimming took 3 bases from V and 4 from J; bases not matched to a gene: 8. The CDR3 is 15 residues long. The CDR3 protein is CASSSAGGQVYGYTF. The CDR3 coding sequence is TGTGCCAGCAGCTCCGCGGGGGGACAGGTCTATGGCTACACCTTC.

In its sample, this clone was seen many times. The same CDR3 can be traced to other DNA sequences in this sample. This chain uses TRBV5-1 with TRBJ2-7; 8 nucleotides match TRBD1. V trimming: 0 bases; J trimming: 3 bases; junction bases outside the gene matches: 14. Germline V gives CDR1 SGHRS, CDR2 YFSETQ. This CDR3 region has 18 residues. CDR3 residues: CASSLVAVGRGRLYEQYF. The CDR3, as DNA: TGCGCCAGCAGCTTGGTTGCTGTGGGCAGGGGGCGCCTCTACGAGCAGTACTTC.

The V call is TRBV2, the J call TRBJ1-1; 8 bases map to TRBD1. The trim removed 7 bases at V and 2 bases at J, leaving 6 bases unmatched. Germline V CDR1 and CDR2: SNHLY, FYNNEI. The CDR3 length is 14 residues. CDR3 in amino acids: CASKKGQANTEAFF. Here the CDR3 DNA reads TGTGCCAGCAAGAAGGGACAGGCTAACACTGAAGCTTTCTTT.

This clone has more than one count but fewer than ten. The rearrangement uses TRBV19 and TRBJ1-2; tentative D call: TRBD1 (5 bases). V dropped 3 bases and J dropped 5 bases, with 13 bases sitting between them. Germline CDR1 reads LNHDA; CDR2 reads SQIVND (reference sequence). The CDR3 has 14 amino acids. In DNA, the CDR3 is TGTGCCAGTAGTATTATCGACAGCTCTTATGGCTACACCTTC. It yields the protein CASSIIDSSYGYTF.

This clone showed up just a few times. This may arise from a read error, as a much more abundant clone is one base away. The chain employs TRBV9 and TRBJ2-1; no definite D call. The CDR3 runs to 15 residues. Trimming took 6 bases from V and 9 from J, leaving 22 bases between them. From germline, CDR1 is SGDLS and CDR2 YYNGEE. As DNA, the CDR3 is TGTGCCAGCACCCCCCTAGGGCTCGGCGATGGTGAGCAGTTCTTC. This encodes CASTPLGLGDGEQFF.

The sample holds a few counts of this clone. This chain joins TRBV9 and TRBJ2-3, with 7 nucleotides matching TRBD2. Trimming cost V 0 bases and J 2 bases; bases outside gene matches: 6. The CDR3 covers 16 residues. The V gene's germline CDR1 is SGDLS and CDR2 YYNGEE. CDR3 bases: TGTGCCAGCAGCGTAGCTCTAGCGGTGAACACAGATACGCAGTATTTT. Its protein product is CASSVALAVNTDTQYF.

There are many counts of this clone. The gene calls are TRBV13 and TRBJ2-7, with TRBD1 identical over 9 bases. CDR1 and CDR2 from the germline V gene are PRHDT and FYEKMQ (reference sequence). Trimming took 0 bases from V and 3 from J; bases not matched to a gene: 3. CDR3 length: 15 residues. The CDR3 loop reads CASSLGRDRVYEQYF. In DNA form, the CDR3 reads TGTGCCAGCAGCTTAGGGCGGGACAGGGTCTACGAGCAGTACTTC.